This entry lists 30 T cell receptor beta chains sequenced from one sample in a study of T-cell reconstitution after alpha-beta-depleted transplantation in children (dated by TCRdb to the mid-2010s). This specimen's treatment or condition label, per the study, means: allogeneic hematopoietic cell transplantation with graft depleted of TCRalphabeta T cells and CD19 B cells. The receptor library was made with PCR. The sample was run on an Illumina HiSeq 2500. Molecular barcoding was employed in the preparation of TCR libraries, with unique molecular identifiers being used to normalize TCRbeta repertoire quantification. TCRdb passed the public sequencing reads through fastp at Q25 and MiXCR, retaining productive beta sequences. CDR3 protein duplicates are merged, each entry listing the most common genes and DNA. This sample lists approximately 520,000 distinct CDR3 sequences; over 10% were detected once. Around 15% of the sample is taken by the ten largest.

The starting material was PBMCs, mostly from graft donor cells, obtained 180 days after TCRalphabeta/CD19-depleted stem cell transplant. Every receptor here comes from a female patient between 2 and 15 years old who had a stem cell transplant for aplastic anemia, so the T cells may come from the graft donor.

The gene calls are TRBV12-3 or TRBV12-4 and TRBJ1-5; tentative D call: TRBD1 (5 bases). V lost 6 bases to trimming and J lost 4 bases, with 22 bases between them. The CDR3 length is 17 residues. CDR3 residues: CASRGRSSGARNQPQHF. The CDR3 nucleotides read TGTGCCAGCAGGGGCCGATCCTCCGGGGCCAGGAATCAGCCCCAGCATTTT.

V gene TRBV28 combines with J gene TRBJ2-1, with TRBD2 matching over 13 bases. Germline trimming cut 1 base from V and 7 bases from J; bases unmatched to any gene: 7. This CDR3 comprises 17 residues. The germline gives CDR1 MDHEN, CDR2 SYDVKM. Here the CDR3 DNA reads TGTGCCAGCAGTTTATTGGCCGGGACTAGCGGGATTAATGAGCAGTTCTTC. Translating it yields CASSLLAGTSGINEQFF.

This clonotype has ten or more counts. The chain uses TRBV20-1 and TRBJ2-2; tentative D call: TRBD2 (5 bases). Looked up from germline, CDR1 is DFQATT and CDR2 is SNEGSKA (reference sequence). This CDR3 contains 14 residues. V lost 5 bases, J lost 6 bases, and 16 bases lay in between. CDR3 sequence: CSAVWASGPGELFF. The CDR3 DNA is TGCAGTGCTGTCTGGGCGAGCGGACCCGGGGAGCTGTTTTTT.

The rearrangement joins TRBV10-2 to TRBJ1-5, with D hard to call. The CDR3 has 11 amino acids. CDR1 and CDR2 from the germline V gene are WSHSY and SAAADI. V lost 4 bases to trimming and J lost 13 bases, with 11 bases between them. CDR3 in amino acids: CASSVHGPQHF. CDR3 bases: TGCGCCAGCAGTGTTCATGGCCCGCAGCATTTT.

V and J are TRBV6-5 and TRBJ2-3; D is possibly TRBD1 (6 bases). Germline-derived CDR1 and CDR2 are MNHEY and SVGAGI. There are 14 residues in the CDR3. The V and J ends lost 8 bases and 5 bases respectively, with 17 bases between them. CDR3 bases: TGTGCCAGCGGGGGCCTAGTTGGTTTAGATACGCAGTATTTT. Translated, it gives CASGGLVGLDTQYF.

Ten or more counts support this clonotype. V and J are TRBV12-3 or TRBV12-4 and TRBJ2-5, with D unresolved. Trimming left V 2 bases short and J 5 bases short, with 3 bases between. The CDR3 is 11 residues long. CDR3 DNA: TGTGCCAGCAGTTTAATCGAGACCCAGTACTTC. Its protein product is CASSLIETQYF.

The chain links TRBV28 to TRBJ1-5; D gene ambiguous. From germline, CDR1 is MDHEN and CDR2 SYDVKM. CDR3 length: 15 residues. Trimming took 7 bases from V and 5 from J, leaving 18 bases between them. The CDR3 DNA is TGTGCCAGCACGCAAGATCGCGGGGTCTATCAGCCCCAGCATTTT. Its protein is CASTQDRGVYQPQHF.

Comment on this clonotype: Likely a read error: the CDR3 ends without its conserved phenylalanine or tryptophan. This chain uses TRBV18 with TRBJ2-5, with D unresolved. The germline V gene encodes CDR1 KGHSH and CDR2 LQKENI. V was shortened by 0 bases and J by 4 bases, with 9 bases between the two germline ends. The CDR3 runs to 14 residues. The CDR3 loop reads CASSPPGHRETQYS. As DNA, the CDR3 is TGTGCCAGCTCACCACCGGGTCACAGAGAGACCCAGTACTCC.

This clonotype has ten or more counts. The chain links TRBV4-2 to TRBJ2-7; D call uncertain. The CDR3 is 15 residues long. The V gene's germline CDR1 is LGHNA and CDR2 YNFKEQ. V dropped 0 bases and J dropped 5 bases, with 14 bases sitting between them. The chain's CDR3 is CASSQESASPHEQYF. As DNA, the CDR3 is TGTGCCAGCAGCCAAGAAAGCGCCTCCCCCCACGAGCAGTACTTC.

The V and J genes are TRBV5-1 and TRBJ2-1; the match to TRBD2 covers 10 bases. Germline lookup yields CDR1 SGHRS and CDR2 YFSETQ. Trimming removed 1 base from V and 7 bases from J; junction bases left unmatched: 11. This CDR3 has 17 amino acids. Written as DNA, the CDR3 is TGCGCCAGCAGCTTGCCTAATCTAGCGGGAGCGGAAAATGAGCAGTTCTTC. It encodes CASSLPNLAGAENEQFF.

V usage is TRBV25-1 and J usage is TRBJ1-6, with 8 bases aligning to TRBD1. V gave up 3 bases and J gave up 0 bases; unmatched junction bases: 7. The CDR3 is 18 amino acids. Germline V gene sequence: CDR1 MGHDK, CDR2 SYGVNS. CDR3 protein: CASSDGPGGSSYNSPLHF. The CDR3 DNA reads TGTGCCAGCAGTGACGGTCCAGGGGGCAGCTCCTATAATTCACCCCTCCACTTT.

This clonotype showed up just a few times. The rearrangement links TRBV7-2 to TRBJ1-5, with a weak D call TRBD1 (5 bases). This CDR3 has 15 residues. Trimming pared 1 base from V and 2 bases from J, leaving 9 bases between. CDR1 is SGHTA, CDR2 FQGNSA, per germline. The CDR3 DNA sequence: TGTGCCAGCAGCTTAGGGGGGAACGGCAATCAGCCCCAGCATTTT. It is translated as CASSLGGNGNQPQHF.

This clonotype was seen more than once but under ten times. J is TRBJ2-7 and V is TRBV5-1; 13 bases match TRBD2. Losses at the gene ends were 4 bases for V and 0 bases for J; bases not matched to a gene: 7. Germline V gene sequence: CDR1 SGHRS, CDR2 YFSETQ. The CDR3 length is 17 residues. The CDR3 bases are TGCGCCAGCAGCACGGGACTAGCGGGACGGAACTCCTACGAGCAGTACTTC. This sequence encodes CASSTGLAGRNSYEQYF.

Details on this clonotype: A much larger clonotype is one base distant, so this may be a read error. The chain is built from TRBV5-4 and TRBJ2-3, with TRBD2 matching over 13 bases. The V gene end was trimmed by 4 bases and the J gene end by 4 bases; junction bases not matched to a gene: 6. The germline gives CDR1 SGHNT, CDR2 YYREEE (reference sequence). The CDR3 is made up of 16 amino acids. The CDR3 reads CASSPTLAGGPDTQYF. CDR3 DNA: TGTGCCAGCAGCCCTACACTAGCGGGGGGGCCAGATACGCAGTATTTT.

This clonotype turned up a few times. The chain links TRBV3-1 to TRBJ2-7, with 9 bases identical to TRBD2. With 0 bases clipped from V and 4 bases from J, the junction kept 10 bases outside the gene matches. Germline lookup yields CDR1 LGHDT and CDR2 YNNKEL (reference sequence). This CDR3 contains 17 residues. This CDR3 reads CASSQDGLAAGGYEQYF. The CDR3 bases are TGTGCCAGCAGCCAAGATGGGCTGGCGGCGGGAGGGTACGAGCAGTACTTC.

In its sample, this clonotype was seen many times. The chain couples TRBV7-6 to TRBJ1-4; 8 bases agree with TRBD1. J was trimmed by 0 bases and V by 1 base; bases with no gene match: 7. The CDR3 totals 18 residues. CDR1 SGHVS and CDR2 FNYEAQ come from the germline V gene. CDR3 region: CASSLDRRGHATNEKLFF. CDR3 DNA: TGTGCCAGCAGCTTAGACCGCAGGGGGCACGCAACTAATGAAAAACTGTTTTTT. Full variable domain (rest looked up from reference TRBV7-6 and TRBJ1-4): GAGVSQSPRYKVTKRGQDVALRCDPISGHVSLYWYRQALGQGPEFLTYFNYEAQQDKSGLPNDRFSAERPEGSISTLTIQRTEQRDSAMYRCASSLDRRGHATNEKLFFGSGTQLSVL.

The chain couples TRBV7-8 to TRBJ2-1; 8 bases fit TRBD2. The germline CDR1 and CDR2 sequences are SGHVS and FQNEAQ. V lost 6 bases to trimming and J lost 0 bases; unmatched junction nucleotides: 10. This CDR3 has 17 amino acids. The DNA for the CDR3 is TGTGCCAGCAGGGGACTAGACTTCTCTCTCTCCTACAATGAGCAGTTCTTC. As protein: CASRGLDFSLSYNEQFF.

This chain joins TRBV21-1 and TRBJ2-3; the table's D call, TRBD1, was not checked against the DNA. TRBV21-1 corresponds to a pseudogene. This CDR3 has 15 residues. CDR3 sequence (DNA): TGTGCCAGCAGCAAAGGGTCTGGACATCCAGATACGCAGTATTTT. Translated, it gives CASSKGSGHPDTQYF.

This clonotype was found a few times. The chain couples TRBV5-5 to TRBJ2-7, with 8 bases that match TRBD2. The germline gives CDR1 SGHKS, CDR2 YYEKEE (reference sequence). The length of the CDR3 is 17 residues. J was trimmed by 0 bases and V by 0 bases; bases with no gene match: 8. CDR3 sequence: CASSLGIRGGLSYEQYF. The DNA for the CDR3 is TGTGCCAGCAGCTTGGGAATCCGCGGGGGGCTCTCCTACGAGCAGTACTTC.

The rearrangement links TRBV3-1 to TRBJ2-7; perhaps TRBD2 as D (6 bases). V lost 4 bases and J lost 4, with 17 bases in between. The CDR3 covers 15 residues. Germline V CDR1 and CDR2: LGHDT, YNNKEL (reference sequence). The DNA of the CDR3 is TGTGCCAGCAGCCCTCGACGGGAGTCCCCGTACGAGCAGTACTTC. Amino acids: CASSPRRESPYEQYF.

The chain is built from TRBV28 and TRBJ2-1; 11 nucleotides line up with TRBD2. The trim removed 6 bases at V and 1 base at J, leaving 8 bases unmatched. This CDR3 is built from 17 residues. Germline-derived CDR1 and CDR2 are MDHEN and SYDVKM. CDR3 sequence: CASSRLAGPLSYNEQFF. The CDR3 region has the DNA TGTGCCAGCAGCCGACTAGCGGGGCCGCTTTCCTACAATGAGCAGTTCTTC.

This clonotype was counted a few times. This chain links TRBV7-2 with TRBJ2-5; unclear D gene. The CDR3 has 13 amino acids. CDR1 and CDR2 from the germline V gene are SGHTA and FQGNSA. Trimming cost V 1 base and J 4 bases, with 7 bases left between them. The CDR3 protein is CASSLDFGETQYF. CDR3 nucleotides: TGTGCCAGCAGCTTAGATTTTGGAGAGACCCAGTACTTC.

This clonotype came up a few times. The gene calls are TRBV20-1 and TRBJ2-3; the D is unclear. CDR3 size: 14 residues. CDR1 is DFQATT and CDR2 is SNEGSKA in the germline V gene (reference sequence). Trimming removed 3 bases at V and 0 bases at J, with 10 bases between. The CDR3 bases are TGCAGTGCTAGTGATAGCTCAAGCACAGATACGCAGTATTTT. Translating gives CSASDSSSTDTQYF.

This rearrangement joins TRBV4-2 to TRBJ2-3; tentatively, D is TRBD2 (5 bases). Germline CDR1 is LGHNA and CDR2 is YNFKEQ. V shed 0 bases and J shed 5 bases, with 9 bases lying between them. The CDR3 spans 14 residues. CDR3 amino acids: CASSQEGTRDTQYF. CDR3 in DNA: TGTGCCAGCAGCCAAGAGGGAACTAGAGATACGCAGTATTTT.

This clonotype occurred many times. The rearrangement joins TRBV5-1 to TRBJ2-3, with D uncertain. This CDR3 contains 15 residues. Germline V CDR1 and CDR2: SGHRS, YFSETQ. V dropped 3 bases and J dropped 3 bases, with 14 bases sitting between them. The CDR3 sequence is CASSSLTQETDTQYF. In nucleotides, the CDR3 is TGCGCCAGCAGCTCCCTAACCCAGGAGACAGATACGCAGTATTTT.

This clonotype was counted a few times. This sequence joins TRBV5-6 and TRBJ2-7; the D gene could be TRBD1 or TRBD2 (5 bases each). CDR3 length equals 15 residues. Trimming left V 2 bases short and J 3 bases short, with 15 bases between. The germline V gene has CDR1 SGHDT and CDR2 YYEEEE. The chain's CDR3 is CASSFPGTDRYEQYF. CDR3 nucleotides: TGTGCCAGCAGCTTCCCCGGGACCGACCGCTACGAGCAGTACTTC.

V is TRBV5-1 and J is TRBJ1-4; D remains unclear. CDR3 length: 16 residues. Germline V lookup: CDR1 SGHRS, CDR2 YFSETQ. With 2 bases removed from V and 3 bases from J, the gap between germline ends came to 14 bases. Here the CDR3 reads CASSFNSARPNEKLFF. The DNA for the CDR3 is TGCGCCAGCAGCTTTAACTCGGCCAGGCCTAATGAAAAACTGTTTTTT.

The sample holds many counts of this clonotype. CDR3 sequence: CASSSGTDSTEAFF. The CDR3 DNA is TGCGCCAGCAGCTCAGGGACCGACAGCACTGAAGCTTTCTTT. The rearrangement joins TRBV5-1 to TRBJ1-1; D perhaps matches TRBD1 (5 bases). The germline V gene encodes CDR1 SGHRS and CDR2 YFSETQ. CDR3 size: 14 residues. V dropped 3 bases and J dropped 4 bases, with 13 bases sitting between them.

This clonotype came up a few times. The chain is built from TRBV9 and TRBJ2-1, with a possible D match to TRBD2 (5 bases). The V end was cut by 5 bases, the J end by 0 bases, with 15 bases between. The germline CDR1 and CDR2 sequences are SGDLS and YYNGEE. The CDR3 covers 16 residues. This CDR3 reads CASRPTGRSSYNEQFF. The CDR3 region has the DNA TGTGCCAGCAGACCGACGGGAAGAAGCTCCTACAATGAGCAGTTCTTC.

This rearrangement joins TRBV7-9 to TRBJ1-5; D unclear. V dropped 1 base and J dropped 2 bases, with 12 bases sitting between them. The CDR3 spans 16 residues. CDR1 and CDR2 (germline): SEHNR, FQNEAQ (reference sequence). This chain's CDR3 is CASSLGLGHGNQPQHF. CDR3 DNA sequence: TGTGCCAGCAGCTTAGGGCTGGGCCACGGCAATCAGCCCCAGCATTTT.